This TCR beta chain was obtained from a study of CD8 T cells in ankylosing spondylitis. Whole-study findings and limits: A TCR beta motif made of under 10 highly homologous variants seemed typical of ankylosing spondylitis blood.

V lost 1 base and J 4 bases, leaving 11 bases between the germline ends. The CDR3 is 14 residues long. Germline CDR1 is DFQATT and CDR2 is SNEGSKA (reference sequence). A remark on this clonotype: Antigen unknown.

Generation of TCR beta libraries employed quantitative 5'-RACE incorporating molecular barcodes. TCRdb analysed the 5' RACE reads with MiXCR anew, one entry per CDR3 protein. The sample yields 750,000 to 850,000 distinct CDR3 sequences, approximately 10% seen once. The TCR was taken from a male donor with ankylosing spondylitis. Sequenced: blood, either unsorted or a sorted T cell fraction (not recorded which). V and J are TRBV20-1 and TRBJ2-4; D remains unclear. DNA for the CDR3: TGCAGTGCTAGAGGTTTTGGCGATAAAAACATTCAGTACTTC. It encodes CSARGFGDKNIQYF.